This record concerns one T cell receptor (beta chain) sequence. Sequencing used immunoSEQ multiplex PCR; TCRdb keeps in-frame clones, though not all of them. The sample comprises 70,000 or so clones, roughly nine tenths of which are singletons, and about 1.3% rests with the top ten. These data are taken from a study of OX40 agonist ivuxolimab in advanced cancers. Individuals having autoimmune disease history or systemic immunosuppression were not enrolled. Germline-derived CDR1 and CDR2 are KGHSH and LQKENI. The CDR3 has 16 residues. Trimming removed 4 bases at V and 4 bases at J, with 18 bases between.

The sequence came from an adult with an advanced solid tumor such as melanoma, head and neck, liver or kidney cancer. This chain joins TRBV18 and TRBJ2-3; D may be TRBD2 (6 bases). The source material was CD4+ or CD8+ T cells sorted from blood, sampled in a trial of the OX40 agonist ivuxolimab. The CDR3 sequence: CASSLNPGRIADTQYF. The CDR3 DNA reads TGTGCCAGCTCACTCAACCCGGGGAGGATTGCAGATACGCAGTATTTT. Complete variable domain (other parts from reference TRBV18 and TRBJ2-3): NAGVMQNPRHLVRRRGQEARLRCSPMKGHSHVYWYRQLPEEGLKFMVYLQKENIIDESGMPKERFSAEFPKEGPSILRIQQVVRGDSAAYFCASSLNPGRIADTQYFGPGTRLTVL.